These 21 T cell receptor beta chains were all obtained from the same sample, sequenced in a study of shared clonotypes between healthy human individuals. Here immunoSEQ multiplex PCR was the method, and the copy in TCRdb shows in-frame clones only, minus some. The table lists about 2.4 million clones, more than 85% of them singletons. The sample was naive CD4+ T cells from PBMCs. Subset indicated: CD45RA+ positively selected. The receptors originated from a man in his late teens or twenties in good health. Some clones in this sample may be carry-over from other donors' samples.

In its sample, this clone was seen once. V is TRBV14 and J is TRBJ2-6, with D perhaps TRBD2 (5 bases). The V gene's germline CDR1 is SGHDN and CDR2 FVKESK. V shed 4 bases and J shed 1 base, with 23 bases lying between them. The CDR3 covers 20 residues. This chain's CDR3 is CASSPLRGRPSVSGANVLTF. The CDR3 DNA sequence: TGTGCCAGCAGCCCCCTGAGAGGGCGGCCCTCCGTTTCTGGGGCCAACGTCCTGACTTTC.

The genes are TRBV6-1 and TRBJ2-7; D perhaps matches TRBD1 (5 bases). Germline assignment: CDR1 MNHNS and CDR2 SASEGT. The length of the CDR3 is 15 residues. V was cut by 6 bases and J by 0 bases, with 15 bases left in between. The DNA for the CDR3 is TGTGCCAGCAGGGTCGTTGACAGTTCCTCCTACGAGCAGTACTTC. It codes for CASRVVDSSSYEQYF.

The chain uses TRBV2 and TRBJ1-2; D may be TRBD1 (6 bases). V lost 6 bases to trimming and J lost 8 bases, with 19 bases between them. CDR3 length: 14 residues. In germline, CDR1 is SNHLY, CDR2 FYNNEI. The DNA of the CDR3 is TGTGCCAGCAGAGGGGGTCCGATACCCAGGGGCTACACCTTC. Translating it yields CASRGGPIPRGYTF.

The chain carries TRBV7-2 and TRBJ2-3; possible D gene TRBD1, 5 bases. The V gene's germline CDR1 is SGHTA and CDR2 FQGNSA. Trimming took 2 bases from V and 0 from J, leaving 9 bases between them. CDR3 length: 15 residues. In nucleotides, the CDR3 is TGTGCCAGCAGCTTATGGGGCGGAAGCACAGATACGCAGTATTTT. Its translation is CASSLWGGSTDTQYF.

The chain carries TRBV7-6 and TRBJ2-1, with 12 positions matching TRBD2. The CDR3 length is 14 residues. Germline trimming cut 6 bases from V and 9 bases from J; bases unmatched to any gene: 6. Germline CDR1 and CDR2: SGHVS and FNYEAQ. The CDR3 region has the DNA TGTGCCAGCAGTCTTCGGACTAGCGGGACTGAGCAGTTCTTC. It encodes CASSLRTSGTEQFF.

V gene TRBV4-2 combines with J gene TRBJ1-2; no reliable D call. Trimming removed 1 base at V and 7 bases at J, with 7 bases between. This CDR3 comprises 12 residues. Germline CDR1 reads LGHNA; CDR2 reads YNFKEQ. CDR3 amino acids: CASSQGYTGYTF. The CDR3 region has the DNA TGTGCCAGCAGCCAAGGGTACACTGGCTACACCTTC.

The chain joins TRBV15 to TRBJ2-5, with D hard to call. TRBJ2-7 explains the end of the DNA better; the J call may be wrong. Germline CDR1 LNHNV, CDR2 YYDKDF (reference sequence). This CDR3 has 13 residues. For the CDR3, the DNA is TGTGCCACCAGCAATGGGTTGATCTACGAGCAGTACTTC. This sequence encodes CATSNGLIYEQYF.

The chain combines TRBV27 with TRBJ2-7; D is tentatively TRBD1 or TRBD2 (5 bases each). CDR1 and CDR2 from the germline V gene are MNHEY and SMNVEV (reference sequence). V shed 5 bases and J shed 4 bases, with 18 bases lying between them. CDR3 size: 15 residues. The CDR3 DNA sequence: TGTGCCAGCAGTAAGGTGGCCTTTGAGGGGTACGAGCAGTACTTC. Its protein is CASSKVAFEGYEQYF.

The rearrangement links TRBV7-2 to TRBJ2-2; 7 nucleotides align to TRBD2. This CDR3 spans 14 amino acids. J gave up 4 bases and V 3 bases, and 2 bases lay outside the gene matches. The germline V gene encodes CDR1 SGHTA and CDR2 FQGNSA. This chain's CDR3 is CASSFRTSTGELFF. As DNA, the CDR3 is TGTGCCAGCAGCTTCCGGACTAGCACCGGGGAGCTGTTTTTT.

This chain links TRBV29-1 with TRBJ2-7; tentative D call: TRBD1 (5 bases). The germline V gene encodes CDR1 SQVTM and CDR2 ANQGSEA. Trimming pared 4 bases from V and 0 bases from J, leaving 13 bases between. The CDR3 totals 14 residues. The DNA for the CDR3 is TGCAGCGTTGTAAGGGGCCTCACCTCCTACGAGCAGTACTTC. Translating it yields CSVVRGLTSYEQYF.

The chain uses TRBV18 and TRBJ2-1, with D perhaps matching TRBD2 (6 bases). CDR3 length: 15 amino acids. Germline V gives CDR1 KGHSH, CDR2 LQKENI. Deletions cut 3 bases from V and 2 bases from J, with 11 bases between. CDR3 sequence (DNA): TGTGCCAGCTCACCGGGACTTGATACCTACAATGAGCAGTTCTTC. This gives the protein CASSPGLDTYNEQFF.

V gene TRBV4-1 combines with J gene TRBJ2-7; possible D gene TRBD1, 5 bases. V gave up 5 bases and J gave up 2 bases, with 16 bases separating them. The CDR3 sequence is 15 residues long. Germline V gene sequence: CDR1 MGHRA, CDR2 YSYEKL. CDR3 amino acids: CASSSPAGFAYEQYF. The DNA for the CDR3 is TGCGCCAGCAGCTCTCCCGCAGGGTTCGCCTACGAGCAGTACTTC.

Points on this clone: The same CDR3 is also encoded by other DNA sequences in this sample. This CDR3 is CASSPRTGADTGELFF. DNA of the CDR3: TGTGCCAGCTCACCAAGGACAGGGGCGGACACCGGGGAGCTGTTTTTT. The rearrangement uses TRBV18 and TRBJ2-2; 9 nucleotides align to TRBD1. V was pared by 2 bases and J by 3 bases, with 4 bases of the junction left unmatched. Germline V lookup: CDR1 KGHSH, CDR2 LQKENI. This CDR3 contains 16 residues.

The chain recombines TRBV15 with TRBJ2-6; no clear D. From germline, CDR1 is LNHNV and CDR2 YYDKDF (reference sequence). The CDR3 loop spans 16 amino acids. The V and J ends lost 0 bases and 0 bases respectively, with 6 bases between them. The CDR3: CATSRDMSSGANVLTF. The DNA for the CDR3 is TGTGCCACCAGCAGAGATATGAGCTCTGGGGCCAACGTCCTGACTTTC.

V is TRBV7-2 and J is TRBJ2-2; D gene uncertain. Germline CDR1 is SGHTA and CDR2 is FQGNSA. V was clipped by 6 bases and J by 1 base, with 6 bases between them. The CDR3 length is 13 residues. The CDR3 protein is CASSQMNTGELFF. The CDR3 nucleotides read TGTGCCAGCAGTCAGATGAACACCGGGGAGCTGTTTTTT.

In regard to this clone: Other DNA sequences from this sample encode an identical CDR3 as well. The DNA of the CDR3 is TGCGCCAGCAGCTTGGTCCTAGCGGGGGGGGCTGATACGCAGTATTTT. Amino acids: CASSLVLAGGADTQYF. The J gene is TRBJ2-3, the V gene TRBV5-1, with 12 bases that match TRBD2. CDR1 and CDR2 (germline): SGHRS, YFSETQ. The CDR3 sequence is 16 residues long. J gave up 6 bases and V 0 bases, and 5 bases lay outside the gene matches.

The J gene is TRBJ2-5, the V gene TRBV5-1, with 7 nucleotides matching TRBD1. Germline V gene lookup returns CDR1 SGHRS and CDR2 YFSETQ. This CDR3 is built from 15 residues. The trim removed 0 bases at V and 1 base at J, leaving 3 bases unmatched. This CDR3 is CASSLGGQPQETQYF. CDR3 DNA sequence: TGCGCCAGCAGCTTGGGGGGACAGCCCCAAGAGACCCAGTACTTC.

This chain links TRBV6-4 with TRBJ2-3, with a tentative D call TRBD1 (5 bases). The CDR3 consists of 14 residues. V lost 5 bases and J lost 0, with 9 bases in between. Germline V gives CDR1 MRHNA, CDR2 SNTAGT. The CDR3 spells CASSPQGSTDTQYF. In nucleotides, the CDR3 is TGTGCCAGCAGTCCGCAGGGTAGCACAGATACGCAGTATTTT.

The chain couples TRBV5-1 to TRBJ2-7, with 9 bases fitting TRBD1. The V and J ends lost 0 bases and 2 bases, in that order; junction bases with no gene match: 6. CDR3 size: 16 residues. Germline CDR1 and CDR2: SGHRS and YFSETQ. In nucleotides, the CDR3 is TGCGCCAGCAGCTTGGCCCGGGGACAGGGAACCTACGAGCAGTACTTC. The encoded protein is CASSLARGQGTYEQYF.

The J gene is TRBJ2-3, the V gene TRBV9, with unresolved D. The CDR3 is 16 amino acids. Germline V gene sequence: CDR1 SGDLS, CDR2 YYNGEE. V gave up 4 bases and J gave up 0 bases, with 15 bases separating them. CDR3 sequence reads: CASSQEFGTSTDTQYF. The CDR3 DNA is TGTGCCAGCAGCCAGGAATTCGGCACCAGCACAGATACGCAGTATTTT. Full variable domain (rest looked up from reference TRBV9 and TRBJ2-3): DSGVTQTPKHLITATGQRVTLRCSPRSGDLSVYWYQQSLDQGLQFLIQYYNGEERAKGNILERFSAQQFPDLHSELNLSSLELGDSALYFCASSQEFGTSTDTQYFGPGTRLTVL.

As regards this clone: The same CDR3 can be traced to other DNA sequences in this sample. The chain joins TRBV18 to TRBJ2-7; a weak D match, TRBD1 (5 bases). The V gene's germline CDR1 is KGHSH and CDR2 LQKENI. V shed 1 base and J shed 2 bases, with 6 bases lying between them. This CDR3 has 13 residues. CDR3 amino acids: CASSPQGPYEQYF. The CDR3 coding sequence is TGTGCCAGCTCACCACAGGGGCCCTACGAGCAGTACTTC.